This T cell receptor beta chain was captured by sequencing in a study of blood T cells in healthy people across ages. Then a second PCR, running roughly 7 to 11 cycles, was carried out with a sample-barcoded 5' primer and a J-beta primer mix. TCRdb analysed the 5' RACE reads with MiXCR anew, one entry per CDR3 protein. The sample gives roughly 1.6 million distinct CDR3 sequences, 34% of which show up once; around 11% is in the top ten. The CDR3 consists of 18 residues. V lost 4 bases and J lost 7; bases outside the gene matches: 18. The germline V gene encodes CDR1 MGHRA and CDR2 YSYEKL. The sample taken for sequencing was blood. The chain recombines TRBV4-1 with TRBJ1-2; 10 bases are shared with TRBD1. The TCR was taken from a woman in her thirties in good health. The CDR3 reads CASSPKRVGTGAEFGYTF. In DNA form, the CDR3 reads TGCGCCAGCAGCCCAAAAAGGGTCGGGACAGGGGCAGAGTTTGGCTACACCTTC.